This T cell receptor (beta chain) is from a study of regulatory T cells in long-lasting Graves disease. Time point defined: newly diagnosed GD, antithyroid drugs for less than 3 months. RNA isolated from PBMCs was used to make the TCR library. A peripheral blood sample, approximately 10 milliliters in volume, was drawn into EDTA tubes. This clonotype has ten or more counts. The CDR3 length is 15 residues. The V gene's germline CDR1 is LGHNA and CDR2 YNFKEQ. The V segment lost 5 bases and the J segment 8 bases; nucleotides outside the gene matches: 15. Building of the TCR beta libraries involved iRepertoire HTBI primers and Arm-PCR of CDR3 regions. Original methodology: The study identified more than 55 TRBV and about 14 TRBJ segments across samples. From the multiplex PCR reads, TCRdb called clonotypes with MiXCR, one entry per CDR3 protein. The authors' filters were not applied to this entry. In the table there are hundreds of thousands of distinct CDR3 sequences, 15% to 20% of which are singletons.

The sequence came from a female donor with Graves disease. The specimen was peripheral blood mononuclear cells (PBMCs), collected at new diagnosis, from a patient treated with antithyroid drugs. This chain connects TRBV4-2 to TRBJ2-7; TRBD2 matches at 7 bases. The CDR3 DNA follows: TGTGCCAGCAGCGCCCAACTTGGACTAGGCGGAAAGCAGTACTTC. Translation: CASSAQLGLGGKQYF.